This T cell receptor beta chain was recovered during a study of cytomegalovirus exposure and HLA in healthy donors (dated by TCRdb to the late 2010s). A note on the overall study: An earlier analysis of several hundred of the donors reported approximately 280 Gb of sequence data and 117 million unique TCR beta sequences obtained from 150 million to 200 million T cells. About 300 gigabases of sequencing data and around 85 million unique TCR sequences made up an early release that covered approximately 650 HLA-typed donors. Among the roughly 380 genotyped donors, about 83% belonged to the genetic ancestry cluster associated with self-reported Caucasian donors. The aim of the study was to test whether cataloging public T cell receptors could identify signatures of past pathogen exposure. The study used immunosequencing to profile the T cell repertoires of hundreds of subjects and linked those repertoires to cytomegalovirus serostatus. Besides the first cohort of approximately 710 subjects, a separate validation cohort made up of over 100 different subjects was used. To predict cytomegalovirus infection status, the study combined high-throughput TCR immunosequencing, statistical association of individual TCRs with disease status, and machine learning. A later analysis re-analyzed previously published TCR beta repertoires from about 730 donors and added high-resolution HLA genotyping to study TCR occurrence patterns. Rather than drawing on any new phenotypic data, the later analysis identified candidate immune exposures from TCR beta sequences and the way those sequences occurred across donors. An earlier analysis of around 640 of the donors used high-throughput TCR beta sequencing to judge whether each TCR beta V gene segment behaved as functional or pseudogenic. Alongside the repertoire data, information on donor age, sex, ethnicity and CMV serostatus was compiled. A later genetic analysis used genome-wide SNP genotypes for about 65% of the roughly 700 donors, treating that subset as a discovery cohort. Every discovery cohort repertoire had been produced on one sequencing platform. HLA typing covered class I and class II loci at four-digit resolution. The number of donors typed differed by locus, with roughly 629-640 for A, B, C, DRB1 and DQB1, roughly 520 for DQA1, approximately 580 for DPA1, and approximately 470 for DPB1. Four to six DR-DQ haplotypes were handled as single units for association and clustering, since linkage in the cohort was strong. On average, about 240,000 unique TCR beta nucleotide sequences were sequenced per donor among about 400 genotyped donors of the cohort, with roughly 19% of those sequences being non-productive.

The protocol used for the library was the immunoSEQ multiplex PCR assay. For the multiplex PCR, a mixture combining 60 forward primers for TCR Vbeta segments and 13 reverse primers for TCR Jbeta segments was used. A multiplex PCR assay on genomic DNA amplified the CDR3 region of rearranged TCR beta genes. On the Illumina HiSeq System, the amplified TCR beta libraries were sequenced as 87-base-pair reads. The paper's data handling went like this. Across the 500 to 700 repertoires, a later analysis counted approximately 83 million unique TCR beta chains, around 11 million of which were shared by at least two donors. To remove PCR and sequencing errors, raw reads were error-corrected and collapsed into unique sequences using a nearest-neighbor algorithm that merged closely related sequences. Alignment of CDR3 sequences to IMGT reference sequences was used to assign V, D and J gene segments. Each retained sequence needed at least a six-nucleotide match to both a V gene segment and a J gene segment. Rearrangements were called productive when the CDR3 lacked stop codons and stayed in frame with V and J; all others were non-productive. CDR3 was defined by IMGT convention, running from the second conserved V-encoded cysteine to the conserved J-encoded phenylalanine. Sequences without an unambiguous match to a single V gene segment were excluded from the earlier analysis of 587 of the donors. In an earlier analysis of approximately 500 of the donors, a V segment was called functional when productive rearrangements were above 56.7%, and segregating when the standard deviation between donors exceeded 5%. A statistical classification framework was built for diagnosing cytomegalovirus status from the catalog of TCR beta chain sequences. V and J gene assignment, in a later analysis, came from comparing TCR nucleotide sequences with IMGT/GENE-DB human TR gene sequences. Using the TCRdist pipeline, a later analysis assigned CDR3 sequences along with most-parsimonious VDJ recombination scenarios. In a later analysis, every TCR beta chain was defined by the combination of its CDR3 amino acid sequence and its V-gene family, and reads without a unique V-gene family were dropped. In a later analysis, 450 to 600 highly shared, low-generation-probability nucleotide sequences were removed to address suspected cross-contamination and a sequencing artifact. In a later analysis, a clonal expansion index was calculated for each public chain from normalized within-repertoire ranks of inferred template counts. In a later analysis, generation probabilities were computed using a VDJ recombination model fitted to out-of-frame rearrangements, and the results were checked against IGoR. A later analysis scored TCR-TCR, TCR-HLA and TCR-CMV co-occurrence with hypergeometric tests, applying a repertoire-size bias correction to TCR pairs. To estimate false discovery rates, a later analysis permuted the HLA or CMV assignments 20 times. In a later analysis, co-occurring TCRs were grouped using DBSCAN, and TCRdist sequence similarity was added for clustering within HLA-allele-positive subsets. Repertoires with fewer than 30,000 or more than 120,000 public chains, plus five repertoires with anomalous nucleotide sharing, were excluded from co-occurrence clustering. The table was pulled from immuneACCESS by TCRdb, which kept in-frame rearrangements only. Such tables lose some clones; where checked, under half of the loss comes from unresolved V genes, and the rest has no known cause. V, J and clone size are those of that table, while D and trimming were read from the DNA. The sample has tens of thousands of clones on record, roughly four fifths of them singletons. The ten largest account for 5.5% to 7.5% of the sample.

The full study reports these points: Some IMGT-functional V segments, including TRBV6-2 and TRBV6-3, could not be distinguished by the 87-base-pair reads and were therefore excluded. Sequencing depth was assumed to be roughly uniform across donors in the presence/absence analyses, though that assumption may not hold. According to a later analysis, TCR association rates differed among HLA loci, with DRB1 alleles showing the most associated TCRs and HLA-C alleles showing the fewest. A later analysis found that most CMV-associated TCR beta chains appeared HLA-restricted, with HLA associations seemingly driven largely by CMV exposure. Most TCR sequences were observed very rarely across donors, whereas some public TCRs were present in many individuals. The classifier was reported to diagnose cytomegalovirus status with high specificity and sensitivity in both the original and validation cohorts. A later analysis found that HLA-associated TCR beta chains were more clonally expanded and had lower generation probabilities than equally common non-associated chains. A later analysis associated 15,000 to 20,000 TCR beta sequences with specific HLA alleles at a false discovery rate of 0.05. Three of the identified cytomegalovirus-associated TCR beta chains were confirmed in vitro to be specific for cytomegalovirus antigens. Because counts were too low, roughly 16 rarely observed V segments, including chromosome 9 orphons, were excluded from the earlier analysis of 587 of the donors. In the study, about 150 TCR beta chains were listed as associated with cytomegalovirus. Broadly in line with IMGT annotations, most TCR beta V segments showed up in productive rearrangements about 90% or about 30% of the time in an earlier analysis of several hundred of the donors. It was suggested by the authors that the approach could potentially be generalized to other disease states and immunological phenotypes. A further reported finding was that TCR beta sequences accurately predicted the HLA-A and HLA-B alleles for most subjects in the first cohort. CMV serostatus was the only immune exposure information available for the cohort. HLA typing was unavailable for some donors at each locus, so association tests used only the typed subset. Linkage disequilibrium might explain the correlated functional status among segregating V segments, but an unknown experimental factor could not be ruled out. In this cohort, only TCR beta chains were sequenced, and detectable features were limited by the absence of alpha or paired-chain data. Several of the top co-occurrence clusters appeared to be linked to parvovirus B19, influenza, CMV and Epstein-Barr virus, according to a later analysis. Compared with the roughly 700-donor mean, donors in an Asian-associated ancestry cluster had fewer N-insertions in productive TCRs, according to a later genetic analysis. A group of highly shared sequence variants was considered likely to be a technical artifact of the sequencing pipeline. A later genetic analysis associated a missense DCLRE1C variant with V-gene and J-gene trimming of TCR beta chains, and an independent cohort replicated the association. When HLA alleles, especially DR and DQ, strongly co-occurred, TCR associations were difficult to assign to individual alleles.

A note on this clone: What antigen it recognizes has not been identified. No qualities accompany the bases; no much larger clone lies one base away.

The CDR1 and CDR2 encoded by the germline V gene are SGHNT and YENEEA. Compared with germline, V lacks 5 bases and J lacks 0 bases; bases without a gene match: 15. The CDR3 numbers 19 residues from cysteine through phenylalanine. The sequence is cut down to CDR3 DNA, 57 bases in frame from base 1. The cohort was made up of about 670 healthy bone marrow donors. At the time of sampling, all cohort members were nominally healthy, though unrecorded immune exposures were likely present. The donor was CMV seronegative and belonged to the group of several hundred seronegative cohort members. Every donor gave a peripheral blood sample, and the peripheral blood mononuclear cells from that sample were used for TCR beta sequencing. Genomic DNA extraction from the blood cell samples was performed with the Qiagen DNeasy Blood Extraction Kit.

The sequence links TRBV11-3 to TRBJ2-1, with 8 junctional bases fitting TRBD2. Sample: PBMCs. The receptor comes from a man between 45 and 60 years old in good health and CMV-seronegative. CDR3 region: CASSPNGLAGRSSYNEQFF. The DNA sequence reads TGTGCCAGCAGCCCCAACGGGCTAGCGGGCCGAAGCTCCTACAATGAGCAGTTCTTC.